This TCR beta chain originates from a study of T cells after yellow fever vaccination. Study-wide context: Preparation of fractions with low cell numbers was performed using SMART-Seq v4 Ultra Low Input.

Conversion of TCR transcripts into cDNA relied on 5'RACE template switching, which added a universal primer site and UMIs. TCRdb re-analysed the 5' RACE reads in MiXCR, keeping a single row per CDR3 protein. The data hold a few hundred thousand distinct CDR3 sequences, with around 7% observed a single time. Findings and limits, study-wide: Contaminants from the bulk population, in the form of abundant clonotypes, could be found in FACS-sorted repertoires. A large majority of primary-vaccination clones showed up again after the booster (under 98% CD4, about 87% CD8).

To note about this clonotype: The target antigen is unknown.

Trimming cost V 5 bases and J 3 bases, with 21 bases left between them. The CDR3 extends over 17 amino acids. Germline V gene lookup returns CDR1 SGHTA and CDR2 FQGNSA. The origin of this receptor is a man between 18 and 35 years old who received the YFV17D yellow fever vaccine. The V call is TRBV7-2, the J call TRBJ2-3; D might be TRBD2 (6 bases). The material sequenced was PBMCs, taken roughly seven weeks after the first yellow fever vaccination. For the CDR3, the DNA is TGTGCCAGCAGCCTCGGCAGGAGGGGACTCCTTACAGATACGCAGTATTTT. Its protein product is CASSLGRRGLLTDTQYF.